This TCR beta chain was profiled in a study of identical twins. TCRdb re-analysed the 5' RACE reads in MiXCR, keeping a single row per CDR3 protein. The table shows approximately 530,000 distinct CDR3 sequences, with 20% to 25% occurring only once. Germline CDR1 is SEHNR and CDR2 is FQNEAQ (reference sequence). V was pared by 3 bases and J by 5 bases, with 10 bases of the junction left unmatched. This CDR3 is built from 16 residues. This same sample was also part of a study on yellow fever vaccine responses in identical twins.

The V and J genes are TRBV7-9 and TRBJ2-1; 7 positions agree with TRBD2. Sequenced: CD4+ T cells sorted from blood. The sequence was obtained from a woman younger than 35 in good health. The CDR3 coding sequence is TGTGCCAGCAGCTTGGGGGTATTAGCGGGCCACAATGAGCAGTTCTTC. The encoded protein is CASSLGVLAGHNEQFF.